The 22 T cell receptor beta chains reported below all come from one sample, sequenced in a study of shared clonotypes between healthy human individuals. TCRdb keeps only in-frame clones here, not all; method: immunoSEQ multiplex PCR. The table has 330,000 or so clones, around 67% seen once. Source material: memory CD4+ T cells sorted from blood. The subset here: CD45RA-negative fraction. All receptors come from a man younger than 45 in good health.

V usage is TRBV4-2 and J usage is TRBJ1-1, with D perhaps TRBD1 (6 bases). The CDR3 length is 17 residues. Per germline, CDR1 LGHNA and CDR2 YNFKEQ. V dropped 0 bases and J dropped 0 bases, with 14 bases sitting between them. CDR3 coding DNA: TGTGCCAGCAGCCAAGATTCCGGGGGCGAGATGAACACTGAAGCTTTCTTT. Encoded protein: CASSQDSGGEMNTEAFF.

V gene TRBV5-4 combines with J gene TRBJ2-1; 15 nucleotides agree with TRBD2. CDR1 and CDR2 from the germline V gene are SGHNT and YYREEE (reference sequence). J lost 4 bases, V lost 7 bases, and 9 bases had no gene match. CDR3 length equals 17 residues. The CDR3 loop is CASRSGLAGGPYNEQFF. In nucleotides, the CDR3 is TGTGCCAGCCGCTCAGGACTAGCGGGAGGGCCTTACAATGAGCAGTTCTTC. Based on the CDR3 plus reference TRBV5-4 and TRBJ2-1, the full variable domain is ETGVTQSPTHLIKTRGQQVTLRCSSQSGHNTVSWYQQALGQGPQFIFQYYREEENGRGNFPPRFSGLQFPNYSSELNVNALELDDSALYLCASRSGLAGGPYNEQFFGPGTRLTVL.

This chain connects TRBV29-1 to TRBJ2-1; D is ambiguous. The CDR3 is 13 residues long. CDR1 and CDR2 from the germline V gene are SQVTM and ANQGSEA. Trimming removed 4 bases from V and 6 bases from J, with 13 bases in between. The CDR3 coding sequence is TGCAGCGTTGGCGGCCATGATATCAATGAGCAGTTCTTC. Its translation: CSVGGHDINEQFF.

This rearrangement joins TRBV5-1 to TRBJ2-7; 8 positions match TRBD2. This CDR3 contains 14 residues. The V segment lost 4 bases and the J segment 0 bases; nucleotides outside the gene matches: 3. The germline V gene encodes CDR1 SGHRS and CDR2 YFSETQ. The CDR3 is CASSDTSGSYEQYF. The CDR3 region has the DNA TGCGCCAGCAGCGATACTAGCGGCTCCTACGAGCAGTACTTC. The full variable domain, with the rest looked up from reference TRBV5-1 and TRBJ2-7, is KAGVTQTPRYLIKTRGQQVTLSCSPISGHRSVSWYQQTPGQGLQFLFEYFSETQRNKGNFPGRFSGRQFSNSRSEMNVSTLELGDSALYLCASSDTSGSYEQYFGPGTRLTVT.

V and J are TRBV5-1 and TRBJ2-5, with unresolved D. CDR1 and CDR2 (germline): SGHRS, YFSETQ. This CDR3 comprises 13 residues. Trimming shortened V by 0 bases and J by 3 bases, and 6 bases separated the two germline ends. CDR3 protein: CASSLGSKETQYF. The CDR3 bases are TGCGCCAGCAGCTTGGGGTCGAAAGAGACCCAGTACTTC.

In its sample, this clone was seen many times. The chain couples TRBV25-1 to TRBJ2-1; TRBD2 agrees at 13 bases. V shed 9 bases and J 6 bases; nucleotides not matched to a gene: 8. CDR1 is MGHDK, CDR2 SYGVNS, per germline. This CDR3 spans 15 amino acids. Here the CDR3 DNA reads TGTGCCAGACCCGGGACTAGCGGGAACGGCAATGAGCAGTTCTTC. Translating gives CARPGTSGNGNEQFF.

J is TRBJ2-2 and V is TRBV5-1, with 12 bases identical to TRBD2. From germline, CDR1 is SGHRS and CDR2 YFSETQ. The CDR3 runs to 17 residues. The ends lost 3 bases at V and 2 bases at J; junction bases unmatched: 5. The CDR3 nucleotides read TGCGCCAGCAGCTCACTAGCGGGAGGTCGTAACACCGGGGAGCTGTTTTTT. Protein sequence: CASSSLAGGRNTGELFF.

V usage is TRBV7-9 and J usage is TRBJ2-3; 8 nucleotides match TRBD1. Germline loops: CDR1 SEHNR, CDR2 FQNEAQ (reference sequence). The CDR3 contains 15 residues. Trimming cost V 3 bases and J 3 bases; bases outside gene matches: 5. CDR3 nucleotide sequence: TGTGCCAGCAGCTTTCAGGGGGCCTGGACAGATACGCAGTATTTT. This translates into CASSFQGAWTDTQYF. The full variable domain, its missing parts supplied by reference TRBV7-9 and TRBJ2-3, is DTGVSQNPRHKITKRGQNVTFRCDPISEHNRLYWYRQTLGQGPEFLTYFQNEAQLEKSRLLSDRFSAERPKGSFSTLEIQRTEQGDSAMYLCASSFQGAWTDTQYFGPGTRLTVL.

The J gene is TRBJ1-1, the V gene TRBV5-4, with 9 nucleotides matching TRBD1. Germline values: CDR1 SGHNT, CDR2 YYREEE (reference sequence). This CDR3 is 16 amino acids long. Unmatched junction bases numbered 8, after V lost 0 bases and J lost 5 bases. The CDR3 DNA is TGTGCCAGCAGCTTGGGTGGGACAGGGTCGAGGACTGAAGCTTTCTTT. This gives the protein CASSLGGTGSRTEAFF. The full variable domain, its missing parts supplied by reference TRBV5-4 and TRBJ1-1, is ETGVTQSPTHLIKTRGQQVTLRCSSQSGHNTVSWYQQALGQGPQFIFQYYREEENGRGNFPPRFSGLQFPNYSSELNVNALELDDSALYLCASSLGGTGSRTEAFFGQGTRLTVV.

The chain carries TRBV2 and TRBJ2-2; a weak D match, TRBD2 (6 bases). Germline CDR1 and CDR2: SNHLY and FYNNEI. CDR3 length: 15 residues. V shed 11 bases and J shed 1 base, with 17 bases lying between them. The CDR3 here is CARSLAPKNTGELFF. In DNA form, the CDR3 reads TGTGCCCGTAGCCTAGCGCCCAAGAACACCGGGGAGCTGTTTTTT.

About this clone itself: In the same sample, other DNA sequences code for this CDR3. The V call is TRBV5-5, the J call TRBJ1-2; weak D call: TRBD1 (5 bases). The CDR3 extends over 15 amino acids. V dropped 0 bases and J dropped 4 bases, with 13 bases sitting between them. Germline loops: CDR1 SGHKS, CDR2 YYEKEE (reference sequence). The chain's CDR3 is CASSLGGQGLYGYTF. CDR3 coding DNA: TGTGCCAGCAGCTTGGGTGGTCAGGGCCTCTATGGCTACACCTTC.

This clone was seen a handful of times. The chain carries TRBV9 and TRBJ2-3; D is undetermined. CDR3 length equals 13 residues. Germline-derived CDR1 and CDR2 are SGDLS and YYNGEE. Trimming left V 3 bases short and J 9 bases short, with 14 bases between. Here the CDR3 reads CASSAETTSTQYF. The CDR3 DNA follows: TGTGCCAGCAGCGCCGAGACCACGTCAACGCAGTATTTT.

The chain carries TRBV6-5 and TRBJ2-7; 8 nucleotides align to TRBD1. Germline V gene data show CDR1 as MNHEY and CDR2 as SVGAGI. The CDR3 contains 15 residues. V dropped 5 bases and J dropped 3; count of bases not matched to a gene: 9. The CDR3 nucleotides read TGTGCCAGCAGTGGACAGGGTATAGCTAACTACGAGCAGTACTTC. Its protein product is CASSGQGIANYEQYF.

The chain has TRBV5-4 and TRBJ2-1; TRBD2 agrees at 9 bases. Germline V CDR1 and CDR2: SGHNT, YYREEE (reference sequence). The J segment lost 1 base and the V segment lost 0 bases, leaving 8 bases of the junction unmatched. The CDR3 sequence is 18 residues long. Here the CDR3 reads CASSLALKRGVSYNEQFF. In DNA, the CDR3 is TGTGCCAGCAGCTTGGCCCTTAAGCGGGGGGTTTCCTACAATGAGCAGTTCTTC.

This clone was seen a single time. V usage is TRBV25-1 and J usage is TRBJ2-1; 12 bases agree with TRBD2. The CDR3 is 18 residues long. After removal of 1 base from V and 2 bases from J, the junction contained 6 bases not matched to a gene. Germline V lookup: CDR1 MGHDK, CDR2 SYGVNS. The CDR3 nucleotides are TGTGCCAGCAGTGAATCTAGACTAGCGGGGGACGCCTACAATGAGCAGTTCTTC. Its protein is CASSESRLAGDAYNEQFF.

This rearrangement joins TRBV5-5 to TRBJ2-7; 11 bases align to TRBD1. This CDR3 is built from 15 residues. Per the germline V gene, CDR1 is SGHKS and CDR2 is YYEKEE (reference sequence). The trim removed 4 bases at V and 0 bases at J, leaving 3 bases unmatched. The CDR3 here is CASSRDRGFSYEQYF. The CDR3 bases are TGTGCCAGCAGCCGGGACAGGGGGTTCTCCTACGAGCAGTACTTC.

This chain connects TRBV6-1 to TRBJ1-5; tentatively, D is TRBD1 (6 bases). Trimming pared 0 bases from V and 11 bases from J, leaving 14 bases between. The germline CDR1 and CDR2 sequences are MNHNS and SASEGT. The CDR3 runs to 14 residues. Written as DNA, the CDR3 is TGTGCCAGCAGTGAAGCAGGGGGTGCATTGGCCCAGCATTTT. Protein product: CASSEAGGALAQHF.

The V and J genes are TRBV19 and TRBJ2-1; 7 bases are shared with TRBD2. The CDR3 has 18 amino acids. CDR1 is LNHDA and CDR2 is SQIVND in the germline V gene (reference sequence). J gave up 0 bases and V 7 bases, and 15 bases lay outside the gene matches. CDR3 sequence: CASIPKGSGARSYNEQFF. Here the CDR3 DNA reads TGTGCCAGTATTCCGAAAGGAAGCGGGGCCCGCTCCTACAATGAGCAGTTCTTC.

CDR3 sequence: CASSFQGSGTEAFF. The DNA of the CDR3 is TGTGCCAGCAGCTTCCAGGGTAGTGGCACTGAAGCTTTCTTT. This chain links TRBV7-2 with TRBJ1-1, with a possible D match to TRBD1 (5 bases). Germline lookup yields CDR1 SGHTA and CDR2 FQGNSA. Deletions cut 3 bases from V and 4 bases from J, with 12 bases between. The CDR3 contains 14 residues. The full variable domain, completed using reference TRBV7-2 and TRBJ1-1, is GAGVSQSPSNKVTEKGKDVELRCDPISGHTALYWYRQSLGQGLEFLIYFQGNSAPDKSGLPSDRFSAERTGGSVSTLTIQRTQQEDSAVYLCASSFQGSGTEAFFGQGTRLTVV.

The chain recombines TRBV5-1 with TRBJ2-7, with 8 bases aligning to TRBD1. CDR1 is SGHRS, CDR2 YFSETQ, per germline. The V and J ends lost 5 bases and 2 bases, in that order; junction bases with no gene match: 12. CDR3 length: 16 residues. This CDR3 reads CASRSHSGTGPYEQYF. The CDR3 bases are TGCGCCAGCAGGAGCCACTCCGGGACAGGCCCCTACGAGCAGTACTTC.

V is TRBV10-3 and J is TRBJ2-7; 11 bases agree with TRBD2. Trimming at V came to 2 bases and at J to 7 bases, leaving 4 bases not matched to a gene. Germline lookup yields CDR1 ENHRY and CDR2 SYGVKD. This CDR3 is 14 amino acids long. CDR3 sequence: CAISETSGRAEQYF. As DNA, the CDR3 is TGTGCCATCAGTGAGACTAGCGGGAGAGCAGAGCAGTACTTC.

This clone occurred a few times. The chain has TRBV6-5 and TRBJ2-7; D unclear. From germline, CDR1 is MNHEY and CDR2 SVGAGI. The V end lost 0 bases, the J end lost 4 bases, and 10 bases lay between the germline ends. There are 14 residues in the CDR3. DNA for the CDR3: TGTGCCAGCAGTTACTCGATTACGGAATACGAGCAGTACTTC. Encoded protein: CASSYSITEYEQYF.